This TCR beta chain was captured by sequencing in a study of T cells in Graves' hyperthyroidism and ophthalmopathy. The study's findings and limits: Ophthalmopathy stood apart from stable hyperthyroidism in a 13 V-J model.

Amplified regions were TCR beta CDR3 sequences from RNA transcripts. Using the HTBI primer set, a first-round RT-PCR was run on the TCR CDR3. TCRdb passed the multiplex PCR reads through MiXCR, listing each CDR3 protein once. The profile shows 300,000 to 450,000 distinct CDR3 sequences, about a sixth of them singletons. This clonotype was seen at least ten times. Its antigen remains unidentified. Germline values: CDR1 SGHVS, CDR2 FNYEAQ. Trimming took 5 bases from V and 3 from J, leaving 13 bases between them. The CDR3 loop spans 14 amino acids. The source is a woman aged 18-35 years with Graves' hyperthyroidism that later progressed to Graves' ophthalmopathy. The chain joins TRBV7-6 to TRBJ1-1; D remains ambiguous. Sequences were obtained from blood. CDR3 DNA sequence: TGTGCCAGCAGCCCATCGGACTACCACACTGAAGCTTTCTTT. It codes for CASSPSDYHTEAFF.